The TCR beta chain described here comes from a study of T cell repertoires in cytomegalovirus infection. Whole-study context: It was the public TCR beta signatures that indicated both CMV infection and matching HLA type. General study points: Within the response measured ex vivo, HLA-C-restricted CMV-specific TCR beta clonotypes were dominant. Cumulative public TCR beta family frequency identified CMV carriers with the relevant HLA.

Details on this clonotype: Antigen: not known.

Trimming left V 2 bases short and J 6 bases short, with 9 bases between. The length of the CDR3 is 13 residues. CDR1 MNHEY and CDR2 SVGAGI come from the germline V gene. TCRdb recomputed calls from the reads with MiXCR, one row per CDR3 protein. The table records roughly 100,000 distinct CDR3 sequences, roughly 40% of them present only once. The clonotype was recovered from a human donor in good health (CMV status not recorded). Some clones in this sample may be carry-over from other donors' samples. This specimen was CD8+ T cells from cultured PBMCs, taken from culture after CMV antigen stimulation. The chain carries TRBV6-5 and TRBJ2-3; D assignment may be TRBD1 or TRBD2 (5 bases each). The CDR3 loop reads CASSYGTFDTQYF. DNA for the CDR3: TGTGCCAGCAGTTACGGGACGTTTGATACGCAGTATTTT.